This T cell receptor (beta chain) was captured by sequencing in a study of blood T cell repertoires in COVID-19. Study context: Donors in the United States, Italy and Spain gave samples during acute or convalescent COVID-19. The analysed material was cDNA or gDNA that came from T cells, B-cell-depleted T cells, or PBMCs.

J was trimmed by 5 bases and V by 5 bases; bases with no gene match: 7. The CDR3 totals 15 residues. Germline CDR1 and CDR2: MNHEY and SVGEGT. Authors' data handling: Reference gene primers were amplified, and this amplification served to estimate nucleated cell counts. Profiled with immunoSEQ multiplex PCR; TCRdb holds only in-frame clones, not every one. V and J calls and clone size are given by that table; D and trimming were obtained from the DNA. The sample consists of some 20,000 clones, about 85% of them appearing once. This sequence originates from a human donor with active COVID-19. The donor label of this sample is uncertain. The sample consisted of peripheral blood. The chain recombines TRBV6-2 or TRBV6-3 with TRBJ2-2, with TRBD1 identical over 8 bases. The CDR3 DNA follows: TGTGCCAGCAGTACATTGGACAGGGTAACCGGGGAGCTGTTTTTT. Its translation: CASSTLDRVTGELFF.